This entry describes one TCR beta chain. Looked up from germline, CDR1 is SEHNR and CDR2 is FQNEAQ (reference sequence). This CDR3 is built from 13 residues. The V and J ends lost 9 bases and 3 bases, in that order; junction bases with no gene match: 8. This sample is part of a study of blood T cell repertoires in COVID-19. The wider study: Samples came from the United States, Italy and Spain, spanning acute and convalescent COVID-19. T cells, B-cell-depleted T cells, or PBMCs provided the cDNA or gDNA that served as material.

Enrolment of Seattle patients took place during active infection, and they were followed longitudinally. The authors' processing: Estimation of nucleated cell counts was performed using reference gene primer amplification. Produced via immunoSEQ multiplex PCR; TCRdb's table is partial and in-frame only. V and J calls and clone size are as listed in that table; D and trimming were resolved from the DNA. The sample has 250,000 to 350,000 clones, 75% to 95% seen once; the top ten hold roughly 6.8%. Sequencing was performed on peripheral blood. This chain uses TRBV7-9 with TRBJ2-7; 7 bases line up with TRBD1. The source of this sequence is a young woman with COVID-19, enrolled during active disease. In DNA, the CDR3 is TGTGCCAGTAGGCTGTCAGGGGGCTACGAGCAGTACTTC. It is translated as CASRLSGGYEQYF.